These 4 T cell receptor beta chains came from one sample sequenced in a study of cytomegalovirus exposure and HLA in healthy donors. PCR used 60 Vbeta primers and 13 Jbeta primers. Profiling relied on immunoSEQ multiplex PCR, and the TCRdb table lists in-frame clones only, not all of them. This table holds about 140,000 clones, 80% found once. The sample taken for sequencing was PBMCs. The receptors here all came from a man in his forties in good health and CMV-seronegative.

The V gene is TRBV6-4, the J gene TRBJ1-2; tentative D call: TRBD1 (6 bases). The CDR3 covers 16 residues. The germline CDR1 and CDR2 sequences are MRHNA and SNTAGT. The V end was cut by 3 bases, the J end by 4 bases, with 18 bases between. CDR3 amino acids: CASSENPDRSFYGYTF. DNA of the CDR3: TGTGCCAGCAGTGAAAATCCGGACAGATCGTTCTATGGCTACACCTTC.

The rearrangement links TRBV6-1 to TRBJ2-7, with D possibly matching TRBD1 (6 bases). The germline CDR1 and CDR2 sequences are MNHNS and SASEGT. The CDR3 runs to 14 residues. V was cut by 4 bases and J by 3 bases, with 13 bases left in between. In DNA form, the CDR3 reads TGTGCCAGCAGTGCGGCAGGGGCCAACTACGAGCAGTACTTC. Translating gives CASSAAGANYEQYF.

The chain is built from TRBV7-2 and TRBJ1-2; D is perhaps TRBD1 (6 bases). With 3 bases removed from V and 4 bases from J, the gap between germline ends came to 9 bases. Germline V gene data show CDR1 as SGHTA and CDR2 as FQGNSA. This CDR3 has 13 residues. The CDR3: CASSLDRVYGYTF. For the CDR3, the DNA is TGTGCCAGCAGCTTGGACAGAGTCTATGGCTACACCTTC.

This chain links TRBV30 with TRBJ2-3; 8 positions match TRBD1. The CDR3 has 15 residues. Germline V gene data show CDR1 as GTSNPN and CDR2 as SVGIG (reference sequence). V dropped 1 base and J dropped 5; count of bases not matched to a gene: 8. The CDR3 reads CAWSDRTGRRDTQYF. The CDR3, as DNA: TGTGCCTGGAGTGACCGGACAGGGCGTCGAGATACGCAGTATTTT.